The rows below give T cell receptor beta chains drawn from one sample of a study. From the 5' RACE reads, TCRdb called clonotypes with MiXCR, one entry per CDR3 protein. This table has about 40,000 distinct CDR3 sequences, about 19% appearing once. Sequenced: naive CD4+ T cells sorted from a lymph node. These receptor sequences come from a female donor with breast cancer. Both conserved end residues are part of each CDR3. Each record gives: clone size, J gene, V gene, D gene, CDR3 protein, CDR3 DNA. A D gene is named only where the DNA matches it firmly. Not every row has a clone size; where given, it reads once, few, many or a size class.

clone size: many; J gene: TRBJ2-1; V gene: TRBV20-1; D gene: TRBD2; CDR3 protein: CSVLTGTTLYNEQFF; CDR3 DNA: TGCAGTGTTCTTACCGGGACTACCCTCTACAATGAGCAGTTCTTC
clone size: NA; J gene: TRBJ1-4; V gene: TRBV12-3/TRBV12-4; D gene: NA; CDR3 protein: CASRPQQITNEKLFF; CDR3 DNA: TGTGCCAGCAGGCCCCAACAGATCACTAATGAAAAACTGTTTTTT
clone size: NA; J gene: TRBJ1-1; V gene: TRBV4-3; D gene: TRBD1; CDR3 protein: CASSSSPTGGNTEAFF; CDR3 DNA: TGCGCCAGCAGCTCTTCACCTACAGGGGGTAACACTGAAGCTTTCTTT
clone size: few; J gene: TRBJ1-6; V gene: TRBV5-4; D gene: TRBD1; CDR3 protein: CASSLGQGYNSPLHF; CDR3 DNA: TGTGCCAGCAGCTTGGGACAGGGGTATAATTCACCCCTCCACTTT
clone size: NA; J gene: TRBJ2-1; V gene: TRBV29-1; D gene: TRBD2; CDR3 protein: CSVSLRAGVYNEQFF; CDR3 DNA: TGCAGCGTCAGTCTCAGAGCGGGAGTTTACAATGAGCAGTTCTTC
clone size: once; J gene: TRBJ1-2; V gene: TRBV4-1; D gene: TRBD1; CDR3 protein: CASSQAYRGRNYGYTF; CDR3 DNA: TGCGCCAGCAGCCAAGCGTACAGGGGGCGCAACTATGGCTACACCTTC
clone size: NA; J gene: TRBJ1-6; V gene: TRBV7-3; D gene: NA; CDR3 protein: CASSLSNDGRSPLHF; CDR3 DNA: TGTGCCAGCAGCTTATCGAATGACGGACGGTCACCCCTCCACTTT
clone size: few; J gene: TRBJ2-2; V gene: TRBV2; D gene: NA; CDR3 protein: CASSAEGSGSGELFF; CDR3 DNA: TGTGCCAGCAGCGCTGAGGGAAGTGGATCCGGGGAGCTGTTTTTT
clone size: few; J gene: TRBJ2-7; V gene: TRBV7-9; D gene: NA; CDR3 protein: CASSSGRAYEQYF; CDR3 DNA: TGTGCCAGCAGCTCCGGCAGGGCCTACGAGCAGTACTTC
clone size: NA; J gene: TRBJ2-7; V gene: TRBV7-2; D gene: TRBD1; CDR3 protein: CASSSDRGFYEQYF; CDR3 DNA: TGTGCCAGCAGCTCGGACAGGGGGTTCTACGAGCAGTACTTC
clone size: few; J gene: TRBJ2-1; V gene: TRBV12-3/TRBV12-4; D gene: NA; CDR3 protein: CASSLVDEQFF; CDR3 DNA: TGTGCCAGCAGTTTAGTGGATGAGCAGTTCTTC
clone size: NA; J gene: TRBJ1-1; V gene: TRBV5-1; D gene: NA; CDR3 protein: CASSLEPNTEAFF; CDR3 DNA: TGCGCCAGCAGCTTGGAACCGAACACTGAAGCTTTCTTT
clone size: few; J gene: TRBJ2-7; V gene: TRBV6-5; D gene: NA; CDR3 protein: CASSYEAGTYEQYF; CDR3 DNA: TGTGCCAGCAGTTACGAGGCAGGAACCTACGAGCAGTACTTC
clone size: few; J gene: TRBJ1-5; V gene: TRBV6-1; D gene: NA; CDR3 protein: CASNRAGENQPQHF; CDR3 DNA: TGTGCCAGCAACCGGGCCGGAGAAAATCAGCCCCAGCATTTT
clone size: NA; J gene: TRBJ2-5; V gene: TRBV20-1; D gene: TRBD2; CDR3 protein: CSARDRLRGGQETQYF; CDR3 DNA: TGCAGTGCTAGAGATCGGCTGCGGGGGGGACAAGAGACCCAGTACTTC
clone size: few; J gene: TRBJ2-7; V gene: TRBV20-1; D gene: NA; CDR3 protein: CSASRGQIYEQYF; CDR3 DNA: TGCAGTGCTAGTCGCGGACAGATATACGAGCAGTACTTC
clone size: many; J gene: TRBJ1-1; V gene: TRBV28; D gene: NA; CDR3 protein: CASNSLGGAFF; CDR3 DNA: TGTGCCAGCAACTCTCTCGGGGGAGCTTTCTTT
clone size: few; J gene: TRBJ2-3; V gene: TRBV28; D gene: NA; CDR3 protein: CASRGENTQYF; CDR3 DNA: TGTGCCAGCAGGGGGGAAAATACGCAGTATTTT
clone size: NA; J gene: TRBJ2-1; V gene: TRBV7-6; D gene: TRBD2; CDR3 protein: CASSPGWTSAEYNEQFF; CDR3 DNA: TGTGCCAGCAGCCCCGGGTGGACTAGCGCAGAATACAATGAGCAGTTCTTC
clone size: NA; J gene: TRBJ2-1; V gene: TRBV6-5; D gene: TRBD2; CDR3 protein: CASSRLGGSAEQFF; CDR3 DNA: TGTGCCAGCAGTCGCCTGGGAGGGTCGGCTGAGCAGTTCTTC
clone size: few; J gene: TRBJ2-2; V gene: TRBV7-9; D gene: NA; CDR3 protein: CASSSDRNTGELFF; CDR3 DNA: TGTGCCAGCAGCTCCGACCGGAACACCGGGGAGCTGTTTTTT
clone size: few; J gene: TRBJ1-1; V gene: TRBV12-3/TRBV12-4; D gene: NA; CDR3 protein: CASRSPRKNTEAFF; CDR3 DNA: TGTGCCAGCAGATCCCCCCGGAAGAACACTGAAGCTTTCTTT
clone size: many; J gene: TRBJ2-3; V gene: TRBV5-1; D gene: NA; CDR3 protein: CASSPEGSSTDTQYF; CDR3 DNA: TGCGCCAGCAGCCCCGAGGGTAGCAGCACAGATACGCAGTATTTT
clone size: NA; J gene: TRBJ1-2; V gene: TRBV4-3; D gene: NA; CDR3 protein: CASSQDVQDGYAF; CDR3 DNA: TGCGCCAGCAGCCAAGATGTACAGGATGGCTACGCCTTC
clone size: NA; J gene: TRBJ1-3; V gene: TRBV7-9; D gene: NA; CDR3 protein: CASSPRGPSGNTIYF; CDR3 DNA: TGTGCCAGCAGCCCGCGGGGTCCCTCTGGAAACACCATATATTTT
clone size: many; J gene: TRBJ2-1; V gene: TRBV20-1; D gene: TRBD2; CDR3 protein: CSAMRSSGIGEQFF; CDR3 DNA: TGCAGTGCGATGAGGAGTAGCGGGATCGGTGAGCAGTTCTTC
clone size: NA; J gene: TRBJ2-1; V gene: TRBV5-4; D gene: TRBD2; CDR3 protein: CASSAQPLAAYNEQFF; CDR3 DNA: TGTGCCAGCAGCGCCCAACCACTAGCGGCCTACAATGAGCAGTTCTTC
clone size: many; J gene: TRBJ2-6; V gene: TRBV7-9; D gene: NA; CDR3 protein: CASSFSASGAGANVLTF; CDR3 DNA: TGTGCCAGCAGCTTTAGCGCGTCGGGGGCCGGGGCCAACGTCCTGACTTTC
clone size: few; J gene: TRBJ1-4; V gene: TRBV20-1; D gene: NA; CDR3 protein: CSAIKGTNEKLFF; CDR3 DNA: TGCAGTGCTATTAAGGGGACTAATGAAAAACTGTTTTTT
clone size: many; J gene: TRBJ1-1; V gene: TRBV12-3/TRBV12-4; D gene: TRBD1; CDR3 protein: CASSLGQGNTEAFF; CDR3 DNA: TGTGCCAGCAGTTTGGGACAGGGAAACACTGAAGCTTTCTTT
clone size: NA; J gene: TRBJ1-5; V gene: TRBV7-9; D gene: TRBD1; CDR3 protein: CASSLGQGDQPQHF; CDR3 DNA: TGTGCCAGCAGCTTGGGACAGGGTGATCAGCCCCAGCATTTT
clone size: NA; J gene: TRBJ2-1; V gene: TRBV7-2; D gene: TRBD1; CDR3 protein: CASSLRQGGQGRNEQFF; CDR3 DNA: TGTGCCAGCAGCCTGAGACAGGGGGGACAGGGGAGAAATGAGCAGTTCTTC
clone size: few; J gene: TRBJ2-1; V gene: TRBV6-2/TRBV6-3; D gene: NA; CDR3 protein: CASSYSALRGRDNEQFF; CDR3 DNA: TGTGCCAGCAGTTACTCAGCGTTGAGGGGCCGTGACAATGAGCAGTTCTTC
clone size: few; J gene: TRBJ1-1; V gene: TRBV6-2/TRBV6-3; D gene: NA; CDR3 protein: CASSFRDMGNTEAFF; CDR3 DNA: TGTGCCAGCAGTTTCCGGGACATGGGGAACACTGAAGCTTTCTTT
clone size: many; J gene: TRBJ1-5; V gene: TRBV6-5; D gene: NA; CDR3 protein: CASQGRSRNQPQHF; CDR3 DNA: TGTGCCAGTCAGGGACGCTCGCGGAATCAGCCCCAGCATTTT
clone size: few; J gene: TRBJ2-5; V gene: TRBV9; D gene: TRBD2; CDR3 protein: CASSVGLAGETQYF; CDR3 DNA: TGTGCCAGCAGCGTAGGACTAGCGGGAGAGACCCAGTACTTC
clone size: NA; J gene: TRBJ2-1; V gene: TRBV20-1; D gene: NA; CDR3 protein: CSGQGRGFYNEQFF; CDR3 DNA: TGCAGTGGTCAGGGAAGGGGGTTCTACAATGAGCAGTTCTTC
clone size: many; J gene: TRBJ1-1; V gene: TRBV20-1; D gene: NA; CDR3 protein: CSARDPYKANTEAFF; CDR3 DNA: TGCAGTGCTAGGGATCCGTATAAAGCTAACACTGAAGCTTTCTTT
clone size: NA; J gene: TRBJ2-3; V gene: TRBV20-1; D gene: NA; CDR3 protein: CSAILWRITTDTQYF; CDR3 DNA: TGCAGTGCTATCCTTTGGAGGATAACCACAGATACGCAGTATTTT
clone size: NA; J gene: TRBJ2-5; V gene: TRBV28; D gene: NA; CDR3 protein: CASSQREYQETQYF; CDR3 DNA: TGTGCCAGTAGTCAGAGAGAGTACCAAGAGACCCAGTACTTC
clone size: many; J gene: TRBJ2-3; V gene: TRBV28; D gene: NA; CDR3 protein: CASRMRSTDTQYF; CDR3 DNA: TGTGCCAGCCGGATGAGGAGCACAGATACGCAGTATTTT
clone size: few; J gene: TRBJ2-7; V gene: TRBV5-1; D gene: TRBD2; CDR3 protein: CASSLTGLAGKEQYF; CDR3 DNA: TGCGCCAGCAGCTTAACGGGACTAGCGGGAAAAGAGCAGTACTTC